Shown below are 14 T cell receptor beta chains from a single sample sequenced in a study of blood T cell repertoires in COVID-19. Data came from immunoSEQ multiplex PCR; TCRdb stores just in-frame clones and leaves some out. The sample has a few hundred thousand clones, about 90% seen once. The sequencing sample was made of peripheral blood. The receptors were sampled from a woman aged 45 to 65 with acute or convalescent COVID-19.

The chain joins TRBV24-1 to TRBJ2-5; 9 bases line up with TRBD1. The CDR3 length is 16 residues. Germline V gene data show CDR1 as KGHDR and CDR2 as SFDVKD. With V trimmed by 4 bases and J by 4 bases, 9 bases remained unmatched. The chain's CDR3 is CATSDPDRGGGETQYF. DNA of the CDR3: TGTGCCACCAGTGACCCGGACAGGGGAGGAGGAGAGACCCAGTACTTC.

V and J are TRBV25-1 and TRBJ2-7; possible D gene TRBD1, 6 bases. The V end lost 6 bases, the J end lost 7 bases, and 13 bases lay between the germline ends. CDR1 MGHDK and CDR2 SYGVNS come from the germline V gene. The length of the CDR3 is 12 residues. In DNA form, the CDR3 reads TGTGCCAGCAGGGGGGCCGGTCTGGAGCAGTACTTC. This translates into CASRGAGLEQYF.

This chain uses TRBV7-2 with TRBJ2-7; 9 bases map to TRBD1. The CDR3 runs to 15 residues. V was clipped by 8 bases and J by 5 bases; unmatched bases: 13. In germline, CDR1 is SGHTA, CDR2 FQGNSA. CDR3 protein: CASHRGQGYLNEQYF. CDR3 DNA sequence: TGTGCCAGCCATCGGGGACAGGGTTATCTTAACGAGCAGTACTTC.

J is TRBJ2-1 and V is TRBV10-3; D is perhaps TRBD1 (7 bases). V shed 6 bases and J shed 6 bases, with 15 bases lying between them. Germline V lookup: CDR1 ENHRY, CDR2 SYGVKD. There are 14 residues in the CDR3. In DNA form, the CDR3 reads TGTGCCATCAGGTCGGCAGGGGGGTTCAATGAGCAGTTCTTC. Protein sequence: CAIRSAGGFNEQFF.

CDR3 protein: CASSPASGQAGEKLFF. As DNA, the CDR3 is TGTGCCAGCTCACCAGCTTCGGGACAGGCGGGCGAAAAACTGTTTTTT. The V and J genes are TRBV18 and TRBJ1-4; 8 bases are a match to TRBD1. The CDR3 runs to 16 residues. CDR1 and CDR2 from the germline V gene are KGHSH and LQKENI. V was pared by 2 bases and J by 8 bases, with 10 bases of the junction left unmatched.

The V gene is TRBV2, the J gene TRBJ1-6, with D hard to call. The germline V gene has CDR1 SNHLY and CDR2 FYNNEI. This CDR3 spans 12 amino acids. V lost 6 bases to trimming and J lost 10 bases, with 10 bases between them. CDR3 sequence reads: CASRFVVSPLHF. CDR3 sequence (DNA): TGTGCCAGCAGGTTCGTCGTCTCACCCCTCCACTTT. The full variable domain, completed using reference TRBV2 and TRBJ1-6, is EPEVTQTPSHQVTQMGQEVILRCVPISNHLYFYWYRQILGQKVEFLVSFYNNEISEKSEIFDDQFSVERPDGSNFTLKIRSTKLEDSAMYFCASRFVVSPLHFGNGTRLTVT.

The rearrangement links TRBV19 to TRBJ2-7; perhaps TRBD1 as D (5 bases). Germline lookup yields CDR1 LNHDA and CDR2 SQIVND (reference sequence). CDR3 length: 14 residues. The V gene lost 4 bases and the J gene lost 2 bases, with 12 bases spanning the gap. The CDR3 nucleotides read TGTGCCAGTAGTACCGTGGCAGGGCCCTACGAGCAGTACTTC. Amino acids: CASSTVAGPYEQYF.

The chain uses TRBV6-1 and TRBJ2-7, with 7 bases lining up with TRBD2. CDR1 and CDR2 from the germline V gene are MNHNS and SASEGT. The CDR3 is 15 amino acids. The V and J ends lost 1 base and 2 bases, in that order; junction bases with no gene match: 5. The CDR3 nucleotides are TGTGCCAGCAGTGAAGGACCGGGACTAACCTACGAGCAGTACTTC. Translation: CASSEGPGLTYEQYF.

The chain is built from TRBV3-1 (or the pseudogene TRBV3-2) and TRBJ2-7; tentative D call: TRBD2 (6 bases). The germline gives CDR1 LGHDT, CDR2 YNNKEL (reference sequence). With 1 base removed from V and 2 bases from J, the gap between germline ends came to 18 bases. The CDR3 extends over 17 amino acids. The CDR3, as DNA: TGTGCCAGCAGCCAAGGAGGGCTCCTCGGCGGGACCTACGAGCAGTACTTC. Its translation: CASSQGGLLGGTYEQYF.

The chain recombines TRBV29-1 with TRBJ2-5, with TRBD1 matching 9 bases. After removal of 5 bases from V and 1 base from J, the junction contained 5 bases not matched to a gene. Germline V gene data show CDR1 as SQVTM and CDR2 as ANQGSEA. This CDR3 has 14 residues. CDR3 bases: TGCAGCGTTTCCACAGGGGGCCTCCAAGAGACCCAGTACTTC. It encodes CSVSTGGLQETQYF. Together with reference TRBV29-1 and TRBJ2-5, the CDR3 gives the full variable domain: SAVISQKPSRDICQRGTSLTIQCQVDSQVTMMFWYRQQPGQSLTLIATANQGSEATYESGFVIDKFPISRPNLTFSTLTVSNMSPEDSSIYLCSVSTGGLQETQYFGPGTRLLVL.

This clone was seen only a few times. The chain carries TRBV5-4 and TRBJ2-7, with TRBD2 matching 11 bases. Germline V CDR1 and CDR2: SGHNT, YYREEE (reference sequence). CDR3 length: 17 amino acids. V lost 4 bases to trimming and J lost 0 bases; unmatched junction nucleotides: 9. CDR3 nucleotide sequence: TGTGCCAGCAGCGCAGGGACTAGCGGACCCCTCTCCTACGAGCAGTACTTC. It codes for CASSAGTSGPLSYEQYF.

The J gene is TRBJ2-7, the V gene TRBV18; D is unclear. The CDR3 extends over 12 amino acids. Germline loops: CDR1 KGHSH, CDR2 LQKENI. V was cut by 3 bases and J by 3 bases, with 6 bases left in between. CDR3 nucleotides: TGTGCCAGCTCACCGTCCATCTACGAGCAGTACTTC. Translated: CASSPSIYEQYF. The full variable domain, completed using reference TRBV18 and TRBJ2-7, is NAGVMQNPRHLVRRRGQEARLRCSPMKGHSHVYWYRQLPEEGLKFMVYLQKENIIDESGMPKERFSAEFPKEGPSILRIQQVVRGDSAAYFCASSPSIYEQYFGPGTRLTVT.

The rearrangement uses TRBV3-1 (or the pseudogene TRBV3-2) and TRBJ1-1, with 8 positions matching TRBD1. This CDR3 region has 15 residues. CDR1 and CDR2 from the germline V gene are LGHDT and YNNKEL (reference sequence). V shed 1 base, J shed 4 bases, and the junction held 5 bases outside the gene matches. CDR3 in amino acids: CASSQADRGLTEAFF. CDR3 sequence (DNA): TGTGCCAGCAGCCAAGCTGACAGGGGCCTCACTGAAGCTTTCTTT.

In its sample, this clone was seen once. This chain connects TRBV25-1 to TRBJ1-3; a weak D match, TRBD1 (5 bases). V lost 3 bases and J 0 bases, leaving 9 bases between the germline ends. Germline V gene sequence: CDR1 MGHDK, CDR2 SYGVNS. The CDR3 spans 15 residues. The CDR3 bases are TGTGCCAGCAGTGACCGGACAATCTCTGGAAACACCATATATTTT. Its translation: CASSDRTISGNTIYF.